Shown below are 7 T cell receptor beta chains from a single sample sequenced in a study of control samples from healthy donors and cancer patients. Sequencing was performed with immunoSEQ multiplex PCR; in TCRdb, only in-frame clones are kept and a portion is missing. The table has approximately 150,000 clones, 90% to 95% seen once. The sequencing input was PBMCs. The source is a man between 60 and 75 years old with colorectal cancer.

The gene calls are TRBV18 and TRBJ2-5; TRBD1 agrees at 9 bases. The germline V gene encodes CDR1 KGHSH and CDR2 LQKENI. The CDR3 is made up of 16 amino acids. With V trimmed by 4 bases and J by 5 bases, 11 bases remained unmatched. CDR3 region: CASSLTPGTGTETQYF. CDR3 nucleotides: TGTGCCAGCTCACTCACCCCCGGGACAGGGACGGAGACCCAGTACTTC.

This rearrangement joins TRBV24-1 to TRBJ1-4, with 9 bases fitting TRBD1. V shed 2 bases, J shed 8 bases, and the junction held 5 bases outside the gene matches. The CDR3 runs to 15 residues. Germline V gene sequence: CDR1 KGHDR, CDR2 SFDVKD. CDR3 bases: TGTGCCACCAGTGATTCAGGGACAGGGAGGGAAAAACTGTTTTTT. This codes for CATSDSGTGREKLFF.

A note on this clone: One junction end disagrees with the germline gene, perhaps due to a read error. V is TRBV10-3 and J is TRBJ1-4; a possible D gene is TRBD1 (6 bases). The CDR3 is 17 residues long. Germline values: CDR1 ENHRY, CDR2 SYGVKD. The DNA of the CDR3 is TGTGCCATCGGTGAGTCTGGGGGGCAATGGTCTAATGAAAAACTGTTTTTT. It specifies CAIGESGGQWSNEKLFF.

The chain joins TRBV12-3 or TRBV12-4 to TRBJ1-3; D perhaps matches TRBD1 (6 bases). This CDR3 region has 13 residues. The ends were cut back, 6 bases at V and 3 bases at J, with 9 bases in the middle. CDR3: CASRLTGGNTIYF. The CDR3, as DNA: TGTGCCAGCAGATTGACAGGTGGAAACACCATATATTTT.

This clone was seen once. The chain has TRBV28 and TRBJ1-3; 9 positions agree with TRBD1. V dropped 6 bases and J dropped 0; count of bases not matched to a gene: 3. From germline, CDR1 is MDHEN and CDR2 SYDVKM. This CDR3 comprises 15 residues. The CDR3 DNA sequence: TGTGCCAGCAGCCGGACAGGGGCCTCTGGAAACACCATATATTTT. Translated: CASSRTGASGNTIYF.

This chain links TRBV10-3 with TRBJ2-1, with D maybe TRBD2 (6 bases). The V gene's germline CDR1 is ENHRY and CDR2 SYGVKD. The CDR3 is made up of 17 amino acids. Trimming pared 0 bases from V and 1 base from J, leaving 13 bases between. CDR3 nucleotide sequence: TGTGCCATCAGTGAGTCACCATTCCGGGGGTCCTACAATGAGCAGTTCTTC. Translation gives CAISESPFRGSYNEQFF.

The gene calls are TRBV9 and TRBJ1-2; 7 bases agree with TRBD1. Germline loops: CDR1 SGDLS, CDR2 YYNGEE. After removal of 0 bases from V and 8 bases from J, the junction contained 4 bases not matched to a gene. The CDR3 is made up of 13 amino acids. CDR3 residues: CASSVGAGGGYTF. As DNA, the CDR3 is TGTGCCAGCAGCGTAGGGGCAGGGGGAGGCTACACCTTC.